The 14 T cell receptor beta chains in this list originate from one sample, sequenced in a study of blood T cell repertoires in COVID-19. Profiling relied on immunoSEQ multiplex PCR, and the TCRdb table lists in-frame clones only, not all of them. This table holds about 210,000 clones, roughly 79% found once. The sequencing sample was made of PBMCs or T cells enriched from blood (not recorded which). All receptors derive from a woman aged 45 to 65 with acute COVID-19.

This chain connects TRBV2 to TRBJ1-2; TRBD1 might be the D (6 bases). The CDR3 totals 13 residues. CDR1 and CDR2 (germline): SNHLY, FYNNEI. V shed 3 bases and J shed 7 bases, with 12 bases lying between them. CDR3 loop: CASSEGGLGGYTF. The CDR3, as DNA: TGTGCCAGCAGTGAGGGGGGGCTCGGTGGCTACACCTTC.

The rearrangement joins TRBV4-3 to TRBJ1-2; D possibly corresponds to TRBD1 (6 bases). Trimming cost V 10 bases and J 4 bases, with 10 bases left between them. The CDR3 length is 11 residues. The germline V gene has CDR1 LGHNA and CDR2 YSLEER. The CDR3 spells CATGGGYGYTF. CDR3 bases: TGCGCCACGGGGGGCGGCTATGGCTACACCTTC.

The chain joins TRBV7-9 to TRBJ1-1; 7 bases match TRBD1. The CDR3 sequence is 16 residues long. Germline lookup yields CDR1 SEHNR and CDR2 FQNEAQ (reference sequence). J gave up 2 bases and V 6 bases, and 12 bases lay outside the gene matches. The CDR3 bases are TGTGCCAGCAGTTCATTCCCCGGGACAGTCAACACTGAAGCTTTCTTT. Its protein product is CASSSFPGTVNTEAFF.

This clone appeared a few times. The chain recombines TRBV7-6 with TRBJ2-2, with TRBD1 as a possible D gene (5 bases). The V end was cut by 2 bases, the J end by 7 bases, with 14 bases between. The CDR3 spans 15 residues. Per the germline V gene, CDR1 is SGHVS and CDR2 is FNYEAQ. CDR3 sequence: CASSLQAGWNGELFF. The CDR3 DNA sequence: TGTGCCAGCAGCTTACAGGCAGGGTGGAACGGGGAGCTGTTTTTT.

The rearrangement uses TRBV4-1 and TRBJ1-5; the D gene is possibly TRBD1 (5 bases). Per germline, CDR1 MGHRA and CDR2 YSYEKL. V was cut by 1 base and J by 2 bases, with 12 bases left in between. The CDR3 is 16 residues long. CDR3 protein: CASSQVPGLGNQPQHF. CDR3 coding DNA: TGCGCCAGCAGCCAAGTTCCGGGACTTGGCAATCAGCCCCAGCATTTT.

CDR3 region: CASLKGDGLFGYTF. The CDR3 nucleotides are TGTGCCAGCCTAAAGGGGGACGGCCTCTTTGGCTACACCTTC. This sequence joins TRBV19 and TRBJ1-2; weak D call: TRBD1 (6 bases). The CDR3 is 14 amino acids. The germline V and J ends were trimmed by 9 bases and 7 bases, with 21 bases remaining between them. Germline-derived CDR1 and CDR2 are LNHDA and SQIVND (reference sequence).

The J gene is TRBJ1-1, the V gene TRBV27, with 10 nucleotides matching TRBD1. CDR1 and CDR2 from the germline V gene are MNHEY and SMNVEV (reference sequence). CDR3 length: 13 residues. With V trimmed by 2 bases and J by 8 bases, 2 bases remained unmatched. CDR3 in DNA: TGTGCCAGCAGTTTAGACAGGGGGCGCGAAGCTTTCTTT. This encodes CASSLDRGREAFF.

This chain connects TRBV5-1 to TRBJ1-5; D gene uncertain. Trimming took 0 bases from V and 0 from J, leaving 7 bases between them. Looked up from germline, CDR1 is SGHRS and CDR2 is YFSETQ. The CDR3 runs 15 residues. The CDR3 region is CASSLGPVSNQPQHF. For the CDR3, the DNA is TGCGCCAGCAGCTTGGGGCCAGTTAGCAATCAGCCCCAGCATTTT.

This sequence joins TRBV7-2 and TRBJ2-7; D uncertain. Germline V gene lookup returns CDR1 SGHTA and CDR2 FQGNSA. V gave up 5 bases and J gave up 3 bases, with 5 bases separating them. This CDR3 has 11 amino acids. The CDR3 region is CASSRSYEQYF. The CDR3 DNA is TGTGCCAGCAGCCGGAGCTACGAGCAGTACTTC.

CDR3 region: CASSREAYGYTF. The CDR3 DNA reads TGTGCCAGCAGCCGGGAGGCCTATGGCTACACCTTC. The J gene is TRBJ1-2, the V gene TRBV7-9; no clear D. V was shortened by 5 bases and J by 4 bases, with 8 bases between the two germline ends. The CDR3 length is 12 residues. Germline V gives CDR1 SEHNR, CDR2 FQNEAQ (reference sequence). The complete variable domain, with remaining parts taken from reference TRBV7-9 and TRBJ1-2, reads DTGVSQNPRHKITKRGQNVTFRCDPISEHNRLYWYRQTLGQGPEFLTYFQNEAQLEKSRLLSDRFSAERPKGSFSTLEIQRTEQGDSAMYLCASSREAYGYTFGSGTRLTVV.

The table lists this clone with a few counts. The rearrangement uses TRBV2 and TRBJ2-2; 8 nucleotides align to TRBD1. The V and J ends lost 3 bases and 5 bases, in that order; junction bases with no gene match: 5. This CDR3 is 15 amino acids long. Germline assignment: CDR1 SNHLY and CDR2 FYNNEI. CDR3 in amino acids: CASSERTGLTGELFF. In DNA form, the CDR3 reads TGTGCCAGCAGTGAGAGGACAGGGTTGACCGGGGAGCTGTTTTTT.

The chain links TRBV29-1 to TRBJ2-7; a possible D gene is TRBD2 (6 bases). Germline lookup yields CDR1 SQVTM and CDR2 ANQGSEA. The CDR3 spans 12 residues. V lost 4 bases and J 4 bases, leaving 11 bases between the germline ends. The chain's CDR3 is CSVASSAYEQYF. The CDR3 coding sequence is TGCAGCGTTGCCTCTAGCGCATACGAGCAGTACTTC.

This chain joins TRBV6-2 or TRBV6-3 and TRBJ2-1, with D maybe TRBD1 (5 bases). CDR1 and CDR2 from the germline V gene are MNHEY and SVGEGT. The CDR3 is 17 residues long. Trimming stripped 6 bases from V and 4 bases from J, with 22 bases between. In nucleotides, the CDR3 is TGTGCCAGCAGCTTTCCTCCGGGCCCAGGGCCTTACAATGAGCAGTTCTTC. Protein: CASSFPPGPGPYNEQFF.

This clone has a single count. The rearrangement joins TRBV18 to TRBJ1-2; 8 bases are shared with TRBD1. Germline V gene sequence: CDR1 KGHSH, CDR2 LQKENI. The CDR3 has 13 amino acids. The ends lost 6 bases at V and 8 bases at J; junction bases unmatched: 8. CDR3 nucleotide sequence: TGTGCCAGCTCCCCTGGACAGGGTTGGGGCTACACCTTC. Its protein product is CASSPGQGWGYTF.